This TCR beta chain was identified in a study of regulatory T cells in long-lasting Graves disease. Study-level results: Persistent disease exhibited a predilection for TRBV28, TRBJ1-2 and TRBJ2-5. Small sample size may have lowered accuracy. Public clonotype sharing was higher in persistent than newly diagnosed patients.

The CDR3 extends over 14 amino acids. V lost 4 bases, J lost 0 bases, and 9 bases lay in between. Per the germline V gene, CDR1 is SNHLY and CDR2 is FYNNEI. Time point reported: persistent/refractory GD, antithyroid drugs over 5 years with positive TRAb. From RNA extracted from PBMCs, the TCR library was made. In building TCR beta libraries, iRepertoire HTBI primers were used together with Arm-PCR of CDR3 regions. TCRdb redid the calling of the multiplex PCR reads with MiXCR, one entry per CDR3 protein. The table has about 430,000 distinct CDR3 sequences, roughly 21% seen once. This clonotype was detected many times. Its antigen remains unknown.

The sequences come from peripheral blood mononuclear cells (PBMCs), collected when the disease was refractory, from a patient treated with antithyroid drugs. The chain uses TRBV2 and TRBJ1-1, with D unclear. The clonotype was recovered from a female donor with Graves disease. CDR3 loop: CASSGSRMNTEAFF. The CDR3 coding sequence is TGTGCCAGCAGTGGTAGTAGGATGAACACTGAAGCTTTCTTT.